Below are 8 T cell receptor beta chains sequenced from a single sample in a study of circulating CD8 cells and anti-PD-1 response in melanoma (TCRdb year 2020). Using a BD FACSAria II cell sorter, four subsets defined by PD-1 and/or TIGIT were sorted out of live CD3+CD8+TCRalphabeta+ cells. The reads were generated on a NextSeq 500. The QIAseq Immune Repertoire RNA Library Kit, Human TCR Panel was used to prepare TCR libraries from around 16 ng of total RNA. TCRdb cleaned the public reads at Q25 with fastp, built clones with MiXCR and kept in-frame beta chains. Duplicate CDR3 protein sequences are folded into a single record with the most common DNA and genes. The sample table shows roughly 290 distinct CDR3 sequences, and around 4% are seen once. The top ten hold more than 20% of the sample. The starting material was CD8+ T cells from PBMCs, obtained at baseline or after one month of anti-PD-1 therapy (not recorded which). These receptors were collected from a human donor with melanoma.

This clonotype is large. The rearrangement uses TRBV29-1 and TRBJ2-2; TRBD1 is a possible D gene (5 bases). Trimming removed 3 bases at V and 7 bases at J, with 12 bases between. The CDR3 consists of 13 residues. Germline values: CDR1 SQVTM, CDR2 ANQGSEA. The CDR3 nucleotides read TGCAGCGTTGAGTTCCTCAGGGTCGGGGAGCTGTTTTTT. Translated, it gives CSVEFLRVGELFF.

A few counts support this clonotype. A much larger clone lies one base from this, so it may be a read error. V is TRBV2 and J is TRBJ1-3, with D tentatively TRBD1 (6 bases). The CDR3 length is 14 residues. The ends were cut back, 10 bases at V and 0 bases at J, with 13 bases in the middle. Per the germline V gene, CDR1 is SNHLY and CDR2 is FYNNEI. The CDR3 coding sequence is TGTGCCACGACAGGAGACTTCTCTGGAAACACCATATATTTT. Translating it yields CATTGDFSGNTIYF.

By frequency in the sample, this clonotype is large. CDR3 coding DNA: TGCAGTGCTAGTTCAGGGGGCGATGGAGATACGCAGTATTTT. This codes for CSASSGGDGDTQYF. This chain joins TRBV20-1 and TRBJ2-3, with TRBD1 identical over 8 bases. V was pared by 3 bases and J by 5 bases, with 7 bases of the junction left unmatched. Germline V gene data show CDR1 as DFQATT and CDR2 as SNEGSKA (reference sequence). The CDR3 has 14 amino acids.

In its sample, this clonotype ranks as medium-sized. V usage is TRBV27 and J usage is TRBJ2-1; perhaps TRBD1 as D (5 bases). The CDR3 loop spans 13 amino acids. CDR1 and CDR2 from the germline V gene are MNHEY and SMNVEV (reference sequence). Trimming stripped 2 bases from V and 7 bases from J, with 9 bases between. Written as DNA, the CDR3 is TGTGCCAGCAGTTTACAGGGCTGGAATGAGCAGTTCTTC. Translation: CASSLQGWNEQFF.

By proportion, this clonotype is large. This sequence joins TRBV13 and TRBJ1-3; no firm D call. The germline CDR1 and CDR2 sequences are PRHDT and FYEKMQ (reference sequence). This CDR3 has 15 amino acids. Trimming removed 2 bases from V and 0 bases from J, with 8 bases in between. The CDR3 nucleotides read TGTGCCAGCAGCTTACAGGAACACTCTGGAAACACCATATATTTT. Translation: CASSLQEHSGNTIYF.

By its share, this clonotype is large (0.1 to 1%). The chain joins TRBV2 to TRBJ2-3; a possible D gene is TRBD1 (6 bases). This CDR3 is 13 amino acids long. Trimming left V 8 bases short and J 0 bases short, with 9 bases between. The germline gives CDR1 SNHLY, CDR2 FYNNEI. The CDR3 is CASQGQSTDTQYF. The CDR3, as DNA: TGTGCCAGCCAAGGACAGAGCACAGATACGCAGTATTTT. Using reference TRBV2 and TRBJ2-3 for the parts outside the CDR3, the full variable domain is EPEVTQTPSHQVTQMGQEVILRCVPISNHLYFYWYRQILGQKVEFLVSFYNNEISEKSEIFDDQFSVERPDGSNFTLKIRSTKLEDSAMYFCASQGQSTDTQYFGPGTRLTVL.

This clonotype is classed as large. This chain connects TRBV29-1 to TRBJ2-2; D gene unclear. Germline CDR1 is SQVTM and CDR2 is ANQGSEA. V gave up 4 bases and J gave up 6 bases, with 9 bases separating them. This CDR3 contains 12 residues. CDR3 DNA sequence: TGCAGCGTTGTGGGGTCTGCCGGGGAGCTGTTTTTT. As protein: CSVVGSAGELFF.

In its sample, this clonotype is medium-sized (0.01 to 0.1%). This rearrangement joins TRBV20-1 to TRBJ2-7, with D perhaps being TRBD1 or TRBD2 (5 bases each). Looked up from germline, CDR1 is DFQATT and CDR2 is SNEGSKA (reference sequence). CDR3 length: 15 amino acids. V was trimmed by 6 bases and J by 5 bases, leaving 23 bases between them. For the CDR3, the DNA is TGCAGTGCCTCCGTCACAGGCGACTATAGCGACGAGCAGTACTTC. Protein product: CSASVTGDYSDEQYF.